One and the same sample provided the 8 T cell receptor beta chains below, sequenced in a study of Ad26.COV2.S vaccination and SARS-CoV-2 variants. The treatment was: some 19 received Ad26.COV2.S at low or high dose, single or two shots; 5 received placebo; per-sample allocation not given. Material that was analyzed had been drawn on day 63 after the first vaccine or placebo injection. The repertoire was sequenced with immunoSEQ multiplex PCR; TCRdb's copy has only in-frame clones and lacks some. The sample has hundreds of thousands of clones, approximately 88% seen once. Sequenced here: peripheral blood, sampled in a trial of Ad26.COV2.S vaccine versus placebo. All receptors derive from a person between 18 and 59 years old who received the Ad26.COV2.S COVID-19 vaccine or a placebo.

The genes are TRBV7-9 and TRBJ1-4; D is uncertain. Germline CDR1 and CDR2: SEHNR and FQNEAQ (reference sequence). V dropped 2 bases and J dropped 8 bases, with 12 bases sitting between them. The CDR3 is made up of 14 amino acids. CDR3 nucleotide sequence: TGTGCCAGCAGCTTATTTGAGGGAGGCGAAAAACTGTTTTTT. Translating gives CASSLFEGGEKLFF.

This rearrangement joins TRBV9 to TRBJ2-2; 9 positions agree with TRBD2. This CDR3 spans 16 amino acids. With 1 base clipped from V and 6 bases from J, the junction kept 7 bases outside the gene matches. Germline V lookup: CDR1 SGDLS, CDR2 YYNGEE. CDR3 sequence: CASSVIGTSFPGELFF. In DNA form, the CDR3 reads TGTGCCAGCAGCGTAATTGGGACTAGCTTCCCCGGGGAGCTGTTTTTT.

The rearrangement joins TRBV3-1 (or the pseudogene TRBV3-2) to TRBJ1-1, with D perhaps matching TRBD1 (6 bases). Germline lookup yields CDR1 LGHDT and CDR2 YNNKEL (reference sequence). This CDR3 comprises 14 residues. V lost 0 bases to trimming and J lost 5 bases, with 10 bases between them. In DNA form, the CDR3 reads TGTGCCAGCAGCCAAGACGGGGGGCGGACTGAAGCTTTCTTT. Translation gives CASSQDGGRTEAFF.

The V and J genes are TRBV18 and TRBJ2-3; unclear D gene. Per germline, CDR1 KGHSH and CDR2 LQKENI. The CDR3 totals 12 residues. This CDR3 reads CERRVSTDTQYF. CDR3 coding DNA: TGTGAGAGGCGCGTGAGCACAGATACGCAGTATTTT. Filled out from reference TRBV18 and TRBJ2-3, the complete variable domain reads NAGVMQNPRHLVRRRGQEARLRCSPMKGHSHVYWYRQLPEEGLKFMVYLQKENIIDESGMPKERFSAEFPKEGPSILRIQQVVRGDSAAYFCERRVSTDTQYFGPGTRLTVL.

V usage is TRBV2 and J usage is TRBJ1-1; no firm D call. Germline V lookup: CDR1 SNHLY, CDR2 FYNNEI. The length of the CDR3 is 13 residues. Trimming took off 5 bases at V and 1 base at J, with 8 bases between the two ends. In nucleotides, the CDR3 is TGTGCCAGCAGTCTAGGGTCGAACACTGAAGCTTTCTTT. It yields the protein CASSLGSNTEAFF.

V usage is TRBV20-1 and J usage is TRBJ2-3; D is ambiguous. Germline CDR1 and CDR2: DFQATT and SNEGSKA (reference sequence). V was pared by 4 bases and J by 0 bases, with 2 bases between. CDR3 length equals 11 residues. CDR3 sequence reads: CSAKSTDTQYF. CDR3 nucleotides: TGCAGTGCTAAGAGCACAGATACGCAGTATTTT.

CDR3 sequence (DNA): TGTGCCAGCAGTGATTGGAGCTCCTACGAGCAGTACTTC. Translated: CASSDWSSYEQYF. The chain joins TRBV2 to TRBJ2-7; D is unclear. CDR1 is SNHLY, CDR2 FYNNEI, per germline. V gave up 3 bases and J gave up 0 bases, with 6 bases separating them. The CDR3 loop spans 13 amino acids.

The V and J genes are TRBV5-1 and TRBJ1-1; TRBD1 matches 7 bases. V was pared by 4 bases and J by 4 bases, with 4 bases of the junction left unmatched. This CDR3 comprises 13 residues. The germline CDR1 and CDR2 sequences are SGHRS and YFSETQ. CDR3 DNA: TGCGCCAGCAGCCCACAGGGGACCACTGAAGCTTTCTTT. Protein: CASSPQGTTEAFF.